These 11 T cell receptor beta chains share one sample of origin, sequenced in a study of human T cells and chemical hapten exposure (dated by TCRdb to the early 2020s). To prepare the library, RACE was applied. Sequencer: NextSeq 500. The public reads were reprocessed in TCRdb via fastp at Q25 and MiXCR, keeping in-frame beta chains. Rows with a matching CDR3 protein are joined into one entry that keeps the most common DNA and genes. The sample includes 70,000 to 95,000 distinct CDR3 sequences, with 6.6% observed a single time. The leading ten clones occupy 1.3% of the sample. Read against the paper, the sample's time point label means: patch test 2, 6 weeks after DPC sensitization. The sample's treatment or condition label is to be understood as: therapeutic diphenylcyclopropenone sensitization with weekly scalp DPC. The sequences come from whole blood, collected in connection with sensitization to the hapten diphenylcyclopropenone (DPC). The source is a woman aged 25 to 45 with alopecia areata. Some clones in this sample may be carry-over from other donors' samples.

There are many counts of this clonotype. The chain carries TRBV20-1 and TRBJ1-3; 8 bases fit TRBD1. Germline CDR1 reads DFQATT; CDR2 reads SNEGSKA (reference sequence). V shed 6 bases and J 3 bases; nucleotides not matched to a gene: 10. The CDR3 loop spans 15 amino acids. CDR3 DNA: TGCAGTGCAGCGGGCCACAGGGGGAGTGGAAACACCATATATTTT. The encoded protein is CSAAGHRGSGNTIYF.

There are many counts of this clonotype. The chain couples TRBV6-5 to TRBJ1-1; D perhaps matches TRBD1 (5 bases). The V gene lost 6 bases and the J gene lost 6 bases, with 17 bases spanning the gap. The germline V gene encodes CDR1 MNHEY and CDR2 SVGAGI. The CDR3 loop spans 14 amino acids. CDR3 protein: CASRKGTFLSEAFF. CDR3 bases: TGTGCCAGCAGAAAAGGGACTTTCCTCTCTGAAGCTTTCTTT.

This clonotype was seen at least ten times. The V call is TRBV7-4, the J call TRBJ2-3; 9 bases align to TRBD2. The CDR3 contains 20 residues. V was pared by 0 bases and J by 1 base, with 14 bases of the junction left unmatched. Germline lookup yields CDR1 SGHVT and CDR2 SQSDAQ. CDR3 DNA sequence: TGTGCCAGCAGCTTAGCGCATTGGCGGGGGGGCCCGGCCGGCACAGATACGCAGTATTTT. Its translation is CASSLAHWRGGPAGTDTQYF.

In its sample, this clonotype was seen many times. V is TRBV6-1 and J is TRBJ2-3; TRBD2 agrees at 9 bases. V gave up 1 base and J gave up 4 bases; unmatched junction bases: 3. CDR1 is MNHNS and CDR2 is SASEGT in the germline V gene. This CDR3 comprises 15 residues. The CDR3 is CASSEVRGGADTQYF. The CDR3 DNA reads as TGTGCCAGCAGTGAAGTTCGCGGGGGGGCAGATACGCAGTATTTT.

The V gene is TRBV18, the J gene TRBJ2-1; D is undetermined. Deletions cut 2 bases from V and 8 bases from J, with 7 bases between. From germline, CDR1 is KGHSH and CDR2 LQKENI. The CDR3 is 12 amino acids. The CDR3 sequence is CASSPTKDEQFF. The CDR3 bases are TGTGCCAGCTCACCAACCAAGGATGAGCAGTTCTTC.

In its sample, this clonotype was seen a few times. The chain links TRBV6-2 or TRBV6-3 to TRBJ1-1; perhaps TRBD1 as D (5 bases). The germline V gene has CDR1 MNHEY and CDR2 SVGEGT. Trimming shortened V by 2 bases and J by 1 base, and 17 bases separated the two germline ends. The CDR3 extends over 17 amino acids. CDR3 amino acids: CASSYPISGRTNTEAFF. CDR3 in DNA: TGTGCCAGCAGTTACCCCATTTCGGGACGGACGAACACTGAAGCTTTCTTT.

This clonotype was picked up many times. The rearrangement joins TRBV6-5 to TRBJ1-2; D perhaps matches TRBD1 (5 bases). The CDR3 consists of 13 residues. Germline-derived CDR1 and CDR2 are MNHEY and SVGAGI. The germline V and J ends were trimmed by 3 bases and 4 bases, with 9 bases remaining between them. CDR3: CASSYGDRYGYTF. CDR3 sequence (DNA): TGTGCCAGCAGTTATGGGGACCGCTATGGCTACACCTTC.

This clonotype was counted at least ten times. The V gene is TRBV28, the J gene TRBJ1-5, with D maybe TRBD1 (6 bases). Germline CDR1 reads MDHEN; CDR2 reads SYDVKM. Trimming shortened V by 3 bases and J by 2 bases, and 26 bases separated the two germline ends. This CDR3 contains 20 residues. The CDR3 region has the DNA TGTGCCAGCAGTTTCTTTTGGCGAAAGGACAGAATCAAGGGCAATCAGCCCCAGCATTTT. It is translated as CASSFFWRKDRIKGNQPQHF.

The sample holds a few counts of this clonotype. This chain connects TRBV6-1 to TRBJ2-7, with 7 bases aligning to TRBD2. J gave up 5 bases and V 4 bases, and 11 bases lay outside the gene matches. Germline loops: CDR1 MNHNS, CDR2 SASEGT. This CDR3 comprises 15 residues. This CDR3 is CASSGSASGRNEQYF. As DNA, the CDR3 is TGTGCCAGCAGTGGCTCTGCTAGCGGAAGGAACGAGCAGTACTTC.

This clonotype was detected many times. The CDR3 region is CASSSGRYNEQFF. CDR3 DNA sequence: TGTGCCAGCAGCTCGGGACGGTACAATGAGCAGTTCTTC. The chain employs TRBV7-7 and TRBJ2-1; the D gene could be TRBD1 or TRBD2 (5 bases each). The CDR3 is 13 amino acids. The germline V gene has CDR1 SSHAT and CDR2 FNYEAQ (reference sequence). Trimming stripped 4 bases from V and 4 bases from J, with 8 bases between.

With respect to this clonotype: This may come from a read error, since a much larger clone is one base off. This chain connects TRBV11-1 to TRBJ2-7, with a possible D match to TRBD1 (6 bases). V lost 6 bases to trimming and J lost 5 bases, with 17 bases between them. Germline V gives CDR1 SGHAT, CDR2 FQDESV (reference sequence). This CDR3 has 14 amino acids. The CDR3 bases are TGTGCCAGCAGTTCCGGGACACTTGCCCACGAGCAGTACTTC. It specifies CASSSGTLAHEQYF.